Following are 29 T cell receptor beta chains from one sample sequenced in a study of blood T cell repertoires in COVID-19. Assay: immunoSEQ multiplex PCR; the TCRdb copy retains only in-frame clones and omits some. Of about 180,000 clones in the sample, about 88% were seen once. Sequenced: PBMCs or T cells enriched from blood (not recorded which). The receptors originated from a woman aged 18-29 years who had recovered from COVID-19.

This clone showed up just once. V usage is TRBV30 and J usage is TRBJ2-7, with TRBD1 matching 8 bases. Germline V gives CDR1 GTSNPN, CDR2 SVGIG (reference sequence). Trimming at V came to 3 bases and at J to 6 bases, leaving 4 bases not matched to a gene. This CDR3 is built from 12 residues. The CDR3 sequence is CAWSRTGLEQYF. DNA for the CDR3: TGTGCCTGGAGCCGGACAGGGCTCGAGCAGTACTTC.

The CDR3, as DNA: TGTGCCAGCAGCCGACGGACTAGCGGGGGGGCTAGTAATGAGCAGTTCTTC. It yields the protein CASSRRTSGGASNEQFF. The chain employs TRBV3-1 (or the pseudogene TRBV3-2) and TRBJ2-1; TRBD2 agrees at 15 bases. The CDR3 loop spans 17 amino acids. V dropped 4 bases and J dropped 7; count of bases not matched to a gene: 8. Germline assignment: CDR1 LGHDT and CDR2 YNNKEL (reference sequence).

In its sample, this clone was seen a few times. CDR3 coding DNA: TGTGCCAGCTCACCGCGTATAGCGGACACCGGGGAGCTGTTTTTT. It yields the protein CASSPRIADTGELFF. The rearrangement links TRBV18 to TRBJ2-2, with TRBD2 as a possible D gene (6 bases). Trimming took off 3 bases at V and 3 bases at J, with 11 bases between the two ends. The CDR3 has 15 residues. The germline V gene encodes CDR1 KGHSH and CDR2 LQKENI.

J is TRBJ2-6 and V is TRBV19, with D possibly TRBD1 on 6 matching bases. Germline V gene sequence: CDR1 LNHDA, CDR2 SQIVND (reference sequence). The CDR3 contains 15 residues. With 10 bases removed from V and 0 bases from J, the gap between germline ends came to 13 bases. CDR3 in DNA: TGTGCCATCGGACAGATCAGCTCTGGGGCCAACGTCCTGACTTTC. Protein: CAIGQISSGANVLTF.

V gene TRBV27 combines with J gene TRBJ1-2; TRBD1 might be the D (5 bases). The V and J ends lost 8 bases and 2 bases respectively, with 15 bases between them. Germline V gene data show CDR1 as MNHEY and CDR2 as SMNVEV (reference sequence). The CDR3 length is 14 residues. CDR3 in DNA: TGTGCCAGCGGAGGGGCAGGGTCGAACTATGGCTACACCTTC. Residues: CASGGAGSNYGYTF.

This CDR3 reads CASSLVVGWPDTQYF. In DNA form, the CDR3 reads TGTGCCAGCAGCTTAGTTGTCGGGTGGCCAGATACGCAGTATTTT. The chain uses TRBV7-8 and TRBJ2-3; D not resolved. This CDR3 is 15 amino acids long. Germline assignment: CDR1 SGHVS and CDR2 FQNEAQ. V lost 1 base and J 4 bases, leaving 12 bases between the germline ends.

The chain is built from TRBV3-1 (or the pseudogene TRBV3-2) and TRBJ1-3, with TRBD1 as a possible D gene (5 bases). Trimming left V 0 bases short and J 3 bases short, with 6 bases between. This CDR3 spans 14 amino acids. Per the germline V gene, CDR1 is LGHDT and CDR2 is YNNKEL (reference sequence). CDR3 DNA: TGTGCCAGCAGCCAAGATACAGGTGGAAACACCATATATTTT. It codes for CASSQDTGGNTIYF.

The gene calls are TRBV29-1 and TRBJ1-3, with D tentatively TRBD1 (5 bases). Between the trimmed V and J ends, which lost 3 bases and 4 bases, there was a span of 10 bases. Germline assignment: CDR1 SQVTM and CDR2 ANQGSEA. CDR3 length equals 13 residues. CDR3 sequence reads: CSVDGGAGNTIYF. CDR3 DNA: TGCAGCGTTGACGGGGGAGCCGGAAACACCATATATTTT.

At least ten counts were recorded for this clone. The gene calls are TRBV7-9 and TRBJ2-6; D remains ambiguous. Germline V gives CDR1 SEHNR, CDR2 FQNEAQ (reference sequence). This CDR3 comprises 14 residues. The V end was cut by 5 bases, the J end by 2 bases, with 7 bases between. The CDR3 bases are TGTGCCAGCAGCGTAATAACTGGGGCCAACGTCCTGACTTTC. This gives the protein CASSVITGANVLTF.

The V call is TRBV4-2, the J call TRBJ2-2, with 8 bases that match TRBD2. The J segment lost 6 bases and the V segment lost 3 bases, leaving 9 bases of the junction unmatched. The germline gives CDR1 LGHNA, CDR2 YNFKEQ. The CDR3 is 16 amino acids. The CDR3 here is CASSHDRDGGAGELFF. CDR3 nucleotides: TGTGCCAGCAGCCACGACCGCGACGGGGGGGCCGGGGAGCTGTTTTTT.

The V gene is TRBV18, the J gene TRBJ2-7, with 9 nucleotides matching TRBD2. The J segment lost 7 bases and the V segment lost 3 bases, leaving 10 bases of the junction unmatched. Germline V gene data show CDR1 as KGHSH and CDR2 as LQKENI. The CDR3 is 15 residues long. This CDR3 is CASSPRASGAEEQYF. The CDR3 DNA is TGTGCCAGCTCACCGAGGGCTAGCGGGGCGGAGGAGCAGTACTTC.

The rearrangement joins TRBV6-5 to TRBJ2-7, with 10 bases matching TRBD2. J was trimmed by 3 bases and V by 6 bases; bases with no gene match: 5. The CDR3 consists of 14 residues. CDR1 and CDR2 (germline): MNHEY, SVGAGI. In nucleotides, the CDR3 is TGTGCCAGCAGGGGGTTAGCGGGGGGCTACGAGCAGTACTTC. Amino acid sequence: CASRGLAGGYEQYF.

The chain employs TRBV10-3 and TRBJ1-4, with 8 bases matching TRBD1. J was trimmed by 7 bases and V by 3 bases; bases with no gene match: 7. The CDR3 runs to 15 residues. Germline V gives CDR1 ENHRY, CDR2 SYGVKD. The CDR3 sequence is CAISDRTGTGEKLFF. In DNA, the CDR3 is TGTGCCATCAGTGACAGGACAGGGACGGGTGAAAAACTGTTTTTT.

This clone was observed a handful of times. CDR3 sequence reads: CASSWGEGKNTEAFF. The CDR3 DNA reads TGCGCCAGCAGCTGGGGAGAAGGAAAGAACACTGAAGCTTTCTTT. This chain joins TRBV5-1 and TRBJ1-1; D not certain. V dropped 3 bases and J dropped 1 base, with 13 bases sitting between them. Germline V gene lookup returns CDR1 SGHRS and CDR2 YFSETQ. There are 15 residues in the CDR3.

The chain is built from TRBV10-1 and TRBJ2-5; 9 bases line up with TRBD1. Germline V CDR1 and CDR2: WNHNN, SYGVQD (reference sequence). V lost 6 bases, J lost 5 bases, and 10 bases stayed unmatched. The CDR3 covers 15 residues. The CDR3 DNA follows: TGCGCCAGCAGGGGGGACAGGGTGTTTGTTGAGACCCAGTACTTC. Its protein product is CASRGDRVFVETQYF.

V usage is TRBV6-2 or TRBV6-3 and J usage is TRBJ2-3; no clear D. Between the trimmed V and J ends, which lost 4 bases and 0 bases, there was a span of 8 bases. The germline V gene encodes CDR1 MNHEY and CDR2 SVGEGT. The CDR3 spans 14 residues. The DNA of the CDR3 is TGTGCCAGCAGTTTTTCTGAGAGCACAGATACGCAGTATTTT. Translated: CASSFSESTDTQYF.

V is TRBV11-1 and J is TRBJ1-1, with 7 bases that match TRBD1. V lost 4 bases and J lost 1; bases outside the gene matches: 6. CDR1 is SGHAT and CDR2 is FQDESV in the germline V gene (reference sequence). The CDR3 is made up of 15 amino acids. CDR3 sequence reads: CASSSEGQSNTEAFF. In DNA, the CDR3 is TGTGCCAGCAGCTCGGAGGGACAGTCGAACACTGAAGCTTTCTTT.

The chain links TRBV7-9 to TRBJ1-4; weak D call: TRBD1 (6 bases). Per the germline V gene, CDR1 is SEHNR and CDR2 is FQNEAQ (reference sequence). V was shortened by 5 bases and J by 7 bases, with 20 bases between the two germline ends. CDR3 length: 16 residues. DNA of the CDR3: TGTGCCAGCAGCCCCCAGGGTGGGACATCGTTTGAAAAACTGTTTTTT. Translated, it gives CASSPQGGTSFEKLFF.

The gene calls are TRBV6-1 and TRBJ1-1, with D perhaps matching TRBD1 (5 bases). CDR3 length equals 14 residues. Trimming left V 1 base short and J 4 bases short, with 10 bases between. Germline V lookup: CDR1 MNHNS, CDR2 SASEGT. As DNA, the CDR3 is TGTGCCAGCAGTGAAGTGGGGGGAGGCACTGAAGCTTTCTTT. Encoded protein: CASSEVGGGTEAFF.

This clone was seen a single time. The chain has TRBV28 and TRBJ2-5; 7 bases match TRBD2. Germline assignment: CDR1 MDHEN and CDR2 SYDVKM. Trimming at V came to 6 bases and at J to 5 bases, leaving 6 bases not matched to a gene. The CDR3 extends over 13 amino acids. The CDR3 spells CASRFTSAETQYF. The CDR3 DNA is TGTGCCAGCAGATTCACTAGCGCCGAGACCCAGTACTTC.

The rearrangement uses TRBV19 and TRBJ2-1; tentatively, D is TRBD2 (6 bases). CDR3 length: 16 amino acids. The germline V gene encodes CDR1 LNHDA and CDR2 SQIVND (reference sequence). V lost 6 bases and J 9 bases, leaving 24 bases between the germline ends. The CDR3 coding sequence is TGTGCCAGTAGCCCTCCGGGACTGTCTCTTACGGGTGAGCAGTTCTTC. Translation gives CASSPPGLSLTGEQFF.

This chain links TRBV28 with TRBJ2-5, with D possibly TRBD2 on 6 matching bases. The length of the CDR3 is 16 residues. Germline values: CDR1 MDHEN, CDR2 SYDVKM. Between the trimmed V and J ends, which lost 5 bases and 3 bases, there was a span of 19 bases. CDR3 DNA: TGTGCCAGCAGTGGCCTTTGGTGGGGGGAGAAAGAGACCCAGTACTTC. Amino acid sequence: CASSGLWWGEKETQYF.

The DNA of the CDR3 is TGTGCCTGGAGTCTACAGGGCTACGAGCAGTACTTC. Protein product: CAWSLQGYEQYF. The gene calls are TRBV30 and TRBJ2-7; possible D gene TRBD1, 6 bases. V lost 2 bases and J 3 bases, leaving 8 bases between the germline ends. There are 12 residues in the CDR3. In germline, CDR1 is GTSNPN, CDR2 SVGIG (reference sequence).

The V call is TRBV7-6, the J call TRBJ2-2; TRBD2 matches 10 bases. CDR3 length: 16 residues. Germline CDR1 is SGHVS and CDR2 is FNYEAQ. V gave up 5 bases and J gave up 1 base; unmatched junction bases: 4. The CDR3 spells CASSTRTSGNTGELFF. The CDR3 DNA reads TGTGCCAGCAGCACCCGGACTAGCGGGAACACCGGGGAGCTGTTTTTT.

This clone has a handful of counts. The chain has TRBV2 and TRBJ2-7; TRBD2 matches at 9 bases. This CDR3 contains 13 residues. V lost 8 bases to trimming and J lost 3 bases; unmatched junction nucleotides: 5. CDR1 is SNHLY and CDR2 is FYNNEI in the germline V gene. CDR3 region: CASGGAGGYEQYF. In nucleotides, the CDR3 is TGTGCCAGCGGCGGAGCGGGAGGCTACGAGCAGTACTTC. Drawing the rest from reference TRBV2 and TRBJ2-7, the complete variable domain is EPEVTQTPSHQVTQMGQEVILRCVPISNHLYFYWYRQILGQKVEFLVSFYNNEISEKSEIFDDQFSVERPDGSNFTLKIRSTKLEDSAMYFCASGGAGGYEQYFGPGTRLTVT.

The chain is built from TRBV11-2 and TRBJ2-7; D is perhaps TRBD1 (6 bases). V lost 5 bases, J lost 2 bases, and 13 bases lay in between. The germline CDR1 and CDR2 sequences are SGHAT and FQNNGV. The CDR3 contains 14 residues. Here the CDR3 DNA reads TGTGCCAGCAGCCCGCAGGGGCCCGCCTACGAGCAGTACTTC. Translation gives CASSPQGPAYEQYF.

CDR3 in amino acids: CASLWGLDTEAFF. The CDR3 nucleotides are TGTGCCAGCCTCTGGGGGCTTGACACTGAAGCTTTCTTT. The chain couples TRBV7-2 to TRBJ1-1, with D possibly TRBD1 on 6 matching bases. Germline V lookup: CDR1 SGHTA, CDR2 FQGNSA. The CDR3 covers 13 residues. Trimming shortened V by 8 bases and J by 3 bases, and 13 bases separated the two germline ends. The whole variable domain, remainder taken from reference TRBV7-2 and TRBJ1-1, is GAGVSQSPSNKVTEKGKDVELRCDPISGHTALYWYRQSLGQGLEFLIYFQGNSAPDKSGLPSDRFSAERTGGSVSTLTIQRTQQEDSAVYLCASLWGLDTEAFFGQGTRLTVV.

V gene TRBV5-1 combines with J gene TRBJ2-2, with 11 bases that match TRBD2. Germline CDR1 SGHRS, CDR2 YFSETQ. The CDR3 is 18 residues long. Trimming at V came to 4 bases and at J to 6 bases, leaving 14 bases not matched to a gene. CDR3 amino acids: CASSLPSLAGGQSGELFF. The DNA for the CDR3 is TGCGCCAGCAGCCTCCCATCTCTAGCGGGGGGCCAGTCCGGGGAGCTGTTTTTT.

A single count supports this clone. The chain carries TRBV5-4 and TRBJ2-7; D ambiguous. The germline V gene encodes CDR1 SGHNT and CDR2 YYREEE (reference sequence). Trimming left V 3 bases short and J 2 bases short, with 6 bases between. The CDR3 is 12 amino acids. CDR3 DNA: TGTGCCAGCAGCTCTAACCCCTACGAGCAGTACTTC. Translation gives CASSSNPYEQYF.